This is a list of T cell receptor beta chains from one sample in a study of blood T cell repertoires in COVID-19. Data came from immunoSEQ multiplex PCR; TCRdb stores just in-frame clones and leaves some out. The repertoire holds nearly 70,000 clones, with around 80% as singletons. Sequencing used peripheral blood. These receptors originate from a woman at least 80 years old with acute or convalescent COVID-19. Each CDR3 is given with its conserved first and last residue. D genes are given only for firm matches. Clone size is not always given. Where it is, it says once, few, many or a class for expanded clones.

TGTGCCAGCAGAAGAGTCACAGGGACGAACACTGAAGCTTTCTTT	CASRRVTGTNTEAFF	TRBJ1-1	.	TRBV7-8	.
TGTGCCAGCAGCCGGCCCGGACAGGGGTACGAGCAGTACTTC	CASSRPGQGYEQYF	TRBJ2-7	.	TRBV11-2	TRBD1
TGTGCCAGTAGCAGGGACAGGGATAGGGGCACTGAAGCTTTCTTT	CASSRDRDRGTEAFF	TRBJ1-1	few	TRBV19	TRBD1
TGTGCCAGCAGCCCTCCCCCCGGGACTAGCGGGGACTACAATGAGCAGTTCTTC	CASSPPPGTSGDYNEQFF	TRBJ2-1	.	TRBV13	TRBD2
TGTGCAAGTCGCCACGACAGGGGTGACGGCTACACCTTC	CASRHDRGDGYTF	TRBJ1-2	once	TRBV12-2	.
TGCGCCAGCCAAGCGGGGGGCTCCTACGAGCAGTACTTC	CASQAGGSYEQYF	TRBJ2-7	few	TRBV10-1	TRBD2
TGTGCCAGCAGCCCTGCGGGGGGGATTTTGAATGAGCAGTTCTTC	CASSPAGGILNEQFF	TRBJ2-1	.	TRBV11-3	TRBD2
TGTGCCAGCAGCTTAGTAGGACAGGGCTATGGCTACACCTTC	CASSLVGQGYGYTF	TRBJ1-2	.	TRBV7-8	TRBD1
TGCGCCAGCAGTGAGTCTTCAGGGGGCAAGGGCTACACCTTC	CASSESSGGKGYTF	TRBJ1-2	.	TRBV10-2	TRBD1
TGTGCCAGTAGGGAGGACAGGGACTCTTACAATGAGCAGTTCTTC	CASREDRDSYNEQFF	TRBJ2-1	.	TRBV19	TRBD1
TGTGCCAGTAGTTCCACCGGGACAGGGGATTCACCTCTCAAATACGAGCAGTACTTC	CASSSTGTGDSPLKYEQYF	TRBJ2-7	.	TRBV19	TRBD1
TGTGCCAGCTCACCACCGGGAGCAGTCTATGGCTACACCTTC	CASSPPGAVYGYTF	TRBJ1-2	once	TRBV18	.
TGTGCCAGCAGCCAGGATGCGTCGACAGTCAATGAAAAACTGTTTTTT	CASSQDASTVNEKLFF	TRBJ1-4	.	TRBV4-2	.
TGTGCCAGCAGCGGAGGACAGACCAATCAGCCCCAGCATTTT	CASSGGQTNQPQHF	TRBJ1-5	few	TRBV9	.
TGCGCCAGCAGCTCCGGACAGCGGCTCAATGGCTACACCTTC	CASSSGQRLNGYTF	TRBJ1-2	.	TRBV5-1	.
TGTGCCAGCAGTGAAACGCTAGCGGGGGGGCGAAAGACCCAGTACTTC	CASSETLAGGRKTQYF	TRBJ2-5	.	TRBV2	TRBD2
TGTGCCAGCAGCTCGAGTGCGGGGGTCTACAATGAGCAGTTCTTC	CASSSSAGVYNEQFF	TRBJ2-1	.	TRBV5-4	TRBD2
TGCGCCAGCAGTGAGAACACAGGCCCCCCCTACGAGCAGTACTTC	CASSENTGPPYEQYF	TRBJ2-7	.	TRBV10-2	.
TGTGCCAGCAGCGCCAACCCCGGGACTAGTGCCTACGAGCAGTACTTC	CASSANPGTSAYEQYF	TRBJ2-7	few	TRBV3-1/TRBV3-2	TRBD2
TGTGCCAGCAGTTTAGGTGCCAGCGGCTATAGCAATCAGCCCCAGCATTTT	CASSLGASGYSNQPQHF	TRBJ1-5	once	TRBV27	.
TGTGCCAGCTCCCCTGGGGGGATGAACACTGAAGCTTTCTTT	CASSPGGMNTEAFF	TRBJ1-1	.	TRBV18	.
TGTGCCTCAATCCGGGACAGATTCTCTGGAAACACCATATATTTT	CASIRDRFSGNTIYF	TRBJ1-3	.	TRBV19	TRBD1
TGCGCCAGCAGCTTTGTGGAAGGGGGAGGCTACACCTTC	CASSFVEGGGYTF	TRBJ1-2	.	TRBV5-1	.
TGTGCCAGCAGTGAAGAGAAATACACAACTAATGAAAAACTGTTTTTT	CASSEEKYTTNEKLFF	TRBJ1-4	.	TRBV6-1	.
TGCGCCAGCAGTGACCCAGGACAGTACGAGCAGTACTTC	CASSDPGQYEQYF	TRBJ2-7	.	TRBV10-1	.
TGTGCCAGCAGTTTATCGGCGGGTAATGAAAAACTGTTTTTT	CASSLSAGNEKLFF	TRBJ1-4	.	TRBV27	.
TGTGCCAGCAGCCAAGATGCAGGGGAGGGAGAGCAGTACTTC	CASSQDAGEGEQYF	TRBJ2-7	.	TRBV4-2	.
TGTGCCTGGAGTGGGTCGCGGGGGGGCGAGCAGTTCTTC	CAWSGSRGGEQFF	TRBJ2-1	.	TRBV30	TRBD2
TGCAGCGTTGAAAGGGGTGGGGATCAGTACTTC	CSVERGGDQYF	TRBJ2-5	.	TRBV29-1	.
TGTGCCAGCAGCTCACCGGGACAGTCGTACGAGCAGTACTTC	CASSSPGQSYEQYF	TRBJ2-7	.	TRBV28	TRBD1
TGTGCCAGCAGCCGCCCGACTAGCGGGGGGGCCGATGAGCAGTTCTTC	CASSRPTSGGADEQFF	TRBJ2-1	.	TRBV3-1/TRBV3-2	TRBD2
TGTGCCAGCAAGGGGGAAATGGACACCGGGGAGCTGTTTTTT	CASKGEMDTGELFF	TRBJ2-2	.	TRBV6-4	.
TGCGCCAGCAGCTTGGCCCAGGGCCCCGGGGAGCTGTTTTTT	CASSLAQGPGELFF	TRBJ2-2	.	TRBV5-1	.
TGTGCCAGCAGCTTCCGGGACAGGGGGCTAAGGGGCACTGAAGCTTTCTTT	CASSFRDRGLRGTEAFF	TRBJ1-1	.	TRBV7-6	TRBD1
TGTGCCAGCAGCTTGGAGGGGAGGCTTGAAAAACTGTTTTTT	CASSLEGRLEKLFF	TRBJ1-4	.	TRBV5-5	.
TGTGCCAGCATCCCGACAGGGGCGTCGAAGGTTAGAACTGAAGCTTTCTTT	CASIPTGASKVRTEAFF	TRBJ1-1	.	TRBV27	TRBD1
TGTGCCAGCAGCTTACGGGGACTAGAAGGGGACAATGAGCAGTTCTTC	CASSLRGLEGDNEQFF	TRBJ2-1	.	TRBV7-3	TRBD2
TGTGCCAGCAGCTTGCTAACTGGGGGGGTTGAGCAGTTCTTC	CASSLLTGGVEQFF	TRBJ2-1	.	TRBV5-5	TRBD2
TGTGCCAGCAGCTTAGATCCAGGGCGGACTGAAGCTTTCTTT	CASSLDPGRTEAFF	TRBJ1-1	.	TRBV11-2	.
TGCGCCAGCAGTCTTGACAGGGCAAGCTCCTACAATGAGCAGTTCTTC	CASSLDRASSYNEQFF	TRBJ2-1	.	TRBV5-1	TRBD1
TGTGCCAGCAGTTCGCAGGACAGGGGCTATGGAGCTTTCTTT	CASSSQDRGYGAFF	TRBJ1-1	.	TRBV6-5	TRBD1
TGCAGCGTTGAAGATCACGAGACAAGTCCTAGCACAGATACGCAGTATTTT	CSVEDHETSPSTDTQYF	TRBJ2-3	.	TRBV29-1	.
TGCGCCAGCAGCTTGGGACGGGAGCAAGAGACCCAGTACTTC	CASSLGREQETQYF	TRBJ2-5	.	TRBV5-1	.
TGTGCCAGCAGCTTAGGAGTCGTCCCCTACGAGCAGTACTTC	CASSLGVVPYEQYF	TRBJ2-7	.	TRBV7-8	.
TGTGCCAGCAGGGTCTCCAGGGAAACTGAAGCTTTCTTT	CASRVSRETEAFF	TRBJ1-1	.	TRBV12-3/TRBV12-4	.
TGTGCCAGCAGCCCCGGGGGGGTAACCGGGGAGCTGTTTTTT	CASSPGGVTGELFF	TRBJ2-2	.	TRBV5-4	TRBD2